The 8 T cell receptor beta chains given below trace back to one sample, sequenced in a study of blood T cell repertoires in COVID-19. Assay: immunoSEQ multiplex PCR; the TCRdb copy retains only in-frame clones and omits some. This table holds under 95,000 clones, approximately 85% found once. The specimen sequenced was peripheral blood. These receptors all stem from a human donor in a cohort sampled during active COVID-19.

The chain uses TRBV27 and TRBJ1-2; D is undetermined. The CDR3 runs to 14 residues. Trimming cost V 5 bases and J 4 bases, with 14 bases left between them. Germline V lookup: CDR1 MNHEY, CDR2 SMNVEV (reference sequence). CDR3 region: CASSPRAAFYGYTF. DNA for the CDR3: TGTGCCAGCAGTCCGAGGGCAGCCTTCTATGGCTACACCTTC.

This chain uses TRBV18 with TRBJ2-1; D might be TRBD2 (6 bases). Per the germline V gene, CDR1 is KGHSH and CDR2 is LQKENI. Trimming shortened V by 3 bases and J by 4 bases, and 16 bases separated the two germline ends. The CDR3 totals 16 residues. Written as DNA, the CDR3 is TGTGCCAGCTCACCGCTGTTGGGAGGTCAATACAATGAGCAGTTCTTC. This encodes CASSPLLGGQYNEQFF.

The CDR3 DNA follows: TGTGCCAGCAGCTTCGTCACCGGGGAGCTGTTTTTT. Its protein product is CASSFVTGELFF. This chain links TRBV7-8 with TRBJ2-2; D call uncertain. Between the trimmed V and J ends, which lost 3 bases and 4 bases, there was a span of 3 bases. This CDR3 is 12 amino acids long. CDR1 is SGHVS, CDR2 FQNEAQ, per germline.

The CDR3 is CASSYSRGQGYEQYF. The CDR3 coding sequence is TGTGCCAGCAGTTACTCGAGAGGACAGGGCTACGAGCAGTACTTC. The chain employs TRBV6-5 and TRBJ2-7; 8 bases are shared with TRBD1. The CDR3 totals 15 residues. Unmatched junction bases numbered 4, after V lost 0 bases and J lost 3 bases. The V gene's germline CDR1 is MNHEY and CDR2 SVGAGI.

This chain connects TRBV7-2 to TRBJ1-1; no definite D call. Per germline, CDR1 SGHTA and CDR2 FQGNSA. V lost 5 bases, J lost 6 bases, and 13 bases lay in between. The CDR3 runs 13 residues. The CDR3 bases are TGTGCCAGCAGCCTGAGGGAAGGGTCTGAAGCTTTCTTT. Translation gives CASSLREGSEAFF.

The sample holds a few counts of this clone. This chain connects TRBV12-3 or TRBV12-4 to TRBJ1-4; D uncertain. The ends were cut back, 3 bases at V and 2 bases at J, with 4 bases in the middle. This CDR3 has 13 amino acids. The chain's CDR3 is CASSLQTNEKLFF. For the CDR3, the DNA is TGTGCCAGCAGTTTGCAGACTAATGAAAAACTGTTTTTT.

The chain combines TRBV6-2 or TRBV6-3 with TRBJ1-2; D possibly corresponds to TRBD1 (5 bases). Per the germline V gene, CDR1 is MNHEY and CDR2 is SVGEGT. The V end was cut by 2 bases, the J end by 8 bases, with 18 bases between. The CDR3 covers 15 residues. The CDR3 spells CASSYAAGRERGYTF. CDR3 bases: TGTGCCAGCAGTTACGCGGCCGGCAGGGAACGGGGCTACACCTTC.

In this sample, this clone turned up once. This chain joins TRBV11-3 and TRBJ1-2; TRBD1 agrees at 7 bases. The CDR3 consists of 17 residues. V lost 0 bases, J lost 6 bases, and 13 bases stayed unmatched. The germline V gene has CDR1 SGHNT and CDR2 YENEEA. In DNA form, the CDR3 reads TGTGCCAGCAGCTTAGATCTTCTACAGGGGAGTGGTAATGGCTACACCTTC. Protein: CASSLDLLQGSGNGYTF. Filled out from reference TRBV11-3 and TRBJ1-2, the complete variable domain reads EAGVVQSPRYKIIEKKQPVAFWCNPISGHNTLYWYLQNLGQGPELLIRYENEEAVDDSQLPKDRFSAERLKGVDSTLKIQPAELGDSAVYLCASSLDLLQGSGNGYTFGSGTRLTVV.